The clone carrying this TCR beta chain was detected only a few times. Its antigen is unknown. The sample is drawn from a study of post-analysis software for immune sequencing data. The CDR3 consists of 17 residues. The germline V gene encodes CDR1 SNHLY and CDR2 FYNNEI. V lost 5 bases to trimming and J lost 0 bases, with 17 bases between them. Overall study results and limits: Normalized Chao1 diversity in multiple sclerosis patients fell significantly below that of controls. Patients carried a handful of TRBV segments more frequently than controls did, and TRBV5-6, TRBV5-1 and TRBV20-1 were among them.

TCR beta cDNA libraries included unique molecular identifiers. TCRdb recomputed calls from the PCR reads with MiXCR, one row per CDR3 protein. The repertoire holds approximately 770,000 distinct CDR3 sequences, 46% seen once, with 4% to 5% in the top ten. This TCR was sampled from a girl under 18 with multiple sclerosis. Material: blood. This sequence joins TRBV2 and TRBJ2-1; tentatively, D is TRBD1 (6 bases). This CDR3 reads CASSPQTLGGSYNEQFF. CDR3 DNA: TGTGCCAGCAGTCCCCAGACACTAGGGGGCTCCTACAATGAGCAGTTCTTC. Filled out from reference TRBV2 and TRBJ2-1, the complete variable domain reads EPEVTQTPSHQVTQMGQEVILRCVPISNHLYFYWYRQILGQKVEFLVSFYNNEISEKSEIFDDQFSVERPDGSNFTLKIRSTKLEDSAMYFCASSPQTLGGSYNEQFFGPGTRLTVL.